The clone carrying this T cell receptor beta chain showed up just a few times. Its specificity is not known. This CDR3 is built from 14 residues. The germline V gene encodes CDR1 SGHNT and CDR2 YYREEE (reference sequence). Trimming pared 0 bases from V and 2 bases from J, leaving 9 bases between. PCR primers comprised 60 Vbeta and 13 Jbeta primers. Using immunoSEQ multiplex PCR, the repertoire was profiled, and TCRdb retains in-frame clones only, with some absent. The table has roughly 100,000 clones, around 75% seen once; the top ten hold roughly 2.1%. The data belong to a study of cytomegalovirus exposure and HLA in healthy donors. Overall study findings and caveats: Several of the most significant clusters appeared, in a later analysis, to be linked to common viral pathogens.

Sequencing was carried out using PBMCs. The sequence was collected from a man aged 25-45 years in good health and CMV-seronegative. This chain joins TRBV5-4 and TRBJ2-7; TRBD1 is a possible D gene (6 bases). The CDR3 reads CASSLEGTTYEQYF. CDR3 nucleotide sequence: TGTGCCAGCAGCTTGGAGGGGACAACCTACGAGCAGTACTTC.